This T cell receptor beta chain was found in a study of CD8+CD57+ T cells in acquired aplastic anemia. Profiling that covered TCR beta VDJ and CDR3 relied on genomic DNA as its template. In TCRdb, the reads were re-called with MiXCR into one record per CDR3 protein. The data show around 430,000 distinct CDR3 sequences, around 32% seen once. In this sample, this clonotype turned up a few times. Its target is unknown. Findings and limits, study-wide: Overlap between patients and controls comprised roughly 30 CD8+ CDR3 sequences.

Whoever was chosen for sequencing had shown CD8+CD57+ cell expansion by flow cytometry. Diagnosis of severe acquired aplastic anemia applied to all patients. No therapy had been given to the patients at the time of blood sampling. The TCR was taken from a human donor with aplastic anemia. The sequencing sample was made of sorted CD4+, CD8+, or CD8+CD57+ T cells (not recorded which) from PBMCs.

CDR3: CASSYSGTVYEQYF. The CDR3 DNA reads as TGTGCCAGCAGTTACTCCGGGACAGTTTACGAGCAGTACTTC. V gene TRBV6-6 combines with J gene TRBJ2-7, with TRBD1 matching over 7 bases. After removal of 0 bases from V and 4 bases from J, the junction contained 3 bases not matched to a gene. CDR1 is MNHNY and CDR2 is SVGAGI in the germline V gene (reference sequence). CDR3 length: 14 residues.